This TCR beta chain was found in a study of T-cell reconstitution after alpha-beta-depleted transplantation in children. CDR3 length equals 15 residues. Per the germline V gene, CDR1 is ENHRY and CDR2 is SYGVKD. With 6 bases clipped from V and 2 bases from J, the junction kept 9 bases outside the gene matches. Ten or more counts support this clonotype. Construction of the TCRbeta library involved unique molecular identifiers. TCRdb reprocessed the PCR reads with MiXCR, giving one entry per CDR3 protein. This table has some 72,000 distinct CDR3 sequences, 6% to 8.5% appearing once. The gene calls are TRBV10-3 and TRBJ1-1, with 7 bases that match TRBD1. The sample in question was PBMCs from the stem cell graft donor, obtained from the stem cell graft. This sequence originates from a human donor who donated a stem cell graft to a child with acute lymphoblastic leukemia. The CDR3 DNA reads TGTGCCATCAGCGAATTCCGGGACAGTAACACTGAAGCTTTCTTT. Its translation is CAISEFRDSNTEAFF.